One sample yielded the 12 T cell receptor beta chains listed below, sequenced in a study of metastatic and nonmetastatic thyroid tumors. TCRdb re-called the PCR reads with MiXCR. The data contain around 13,000 clones, around a quarter of them singletons. Every patient was untreated before thyroid surgery. Sequences were obtained from blood. The receptor set was obtained from a female donor with papillary thyroid cancer or a benign thyroid nodule (not recorded which). Some clones in this sample may be carry-over from other donors' samples.

This clone was seen many times. The chain is built from TRBV5-1 and TRBJ1-1; 8 nucleotides agree with TRBD1. The trim removed 3 bases at V and 7 bases at J, leaving 8 bases unmatched. The CDR3 covers 14 residues. Germline-derived CDR1 and CDR2 are SGHRS and YFSETQ. Here the CDR3 reads CASSSLQGGCEAFF. In DNA, the CDR3 is TGCGCCAGCAGCTCGTTACAGGGGGGGTGTGAAGCTTTCTTT. Together with reference TRBV5-1 and TRBJ1-1, the CDR3 gives the full variable domain: KAGVTQTPRYLIKTRGQQVTLSCSPISGHRSVSWYQQTPGQGLQFLFEYFSETQRNKGNFPGRFSGRQFSNSRSEMNVSTLELGDSALYLCASSSLQGGCEAFFGQGTRLTVV.

The genes are TRBV27 and TRBJ1-1; unclear D gene. The germline CDR1 and CDR2 sequences are MNHEY and SMNVEV (reference sequence). The CDR3 covers 13 residues. The ends were cut back, 6 bases at V and 8 bases at J, with 16 bases in the middle. CDR3 bases: TGTGCCAGCAGGTCAGGAGCCCAAGGGGAAGCTTTCTTT. Its translation is CASRSGAQGEAFF.

In its sample, this clone is medium-sized. This rearrangement joins TRBV28 to TRBJ2-1; unclear D gene. The CDR3 loop spans 11 amino acids. From germline, CDR1 is MDHEN and CDR2 SYDVKM. V was cut by 8 bases and J by 5 bases, with 7 bases left in between. CDR3 in DNA: TGTGCCAGCGAAGGAGACAATGAGCAGTTCTTC. This codes for CASEGDNEQFF.

The sample holds many counts of this clone. Sequence at one end of the junction differs from germline and may be a read error. The CDR3 DNA follows: TGTGCTAGCAGCCCAATGAAAGGGGCCGAGCAGTACTTC. Translation gives CASSPMKGAEQYF. V gene TRBV7-7 combines with J gene TRBJ2-7; the D gene is possibly TRBD1 (5 bases). The germline CDR1 and CDR2 sequences are SSHAT and FNYEAQ (reference sequence). The CDR3 consists of 13 residues.

Remarks on this clone: One junction end disagrees with the germline gene, perhaps due to a read error. The chain is built from TRBV10-1 and TRBJ2-1; no definite D call. Germline CDR1 and CDR2: WNHNN and SYGVQD (reference sequence). This CDR3 is 14 amino acids long. The CDR3 sequence: CASSKDLSCNEQFF. The CDR3, as DNA: TGCGCCAGCTCCAAGGACCTCTCCTGCAATGAGCAGTTCTTC.

On this clone itself: One base away lies a much larger clone, so this may be a sequencing read error. The chain uses TRBV7-8 and TRBJ2-3; TRBD2 agrees at 9 bases. CDR3 length: 16 residues. The germline V gene has CDR1 SGHVS and CDR2 FQNEAQ. The CDR3 loop is CVSRLEASGGTDTQYF. CDR3 nucleotides: TGTGTCAGCAGATTAGAGGCTAGCGGGGGCACAGATACGCAGTATTTT.

With respect to this clone: Different DNA sequences within this sample yield the same CDR3. V is TRBV2 and J is TRBJ2-7; tentative D call: TRBD2 (5 bases). The CDR3 loop spans 15 amino acids. Germline CDR1 reads SNHLY; CDR2 reads FYNNEI. V was pared by 6 bases and J by 2 bases, with 17 bases between. In DNA, the CDR3 is TGTGCCAGCAGGTGGGGAGCGAGGTGTCCCTACGAGCAGTACTTC. Translated: CASRWGARCPYEQYF.

The chain uses TRBV5-5 and TRBJ2-1; no definite D call. Per the germline V gene, CDR1 is SGHKS and CDR2 is YYEKEE (reference sequence). The germline V and J ends were trimmed by 1 base and 4 bases, with 6 bases remaining between them. This CDR3 comprises 13 residues. CDR3 DNA sequence: TGTGCCAGCAGCTTGCCACAGTACAATGAGCAGTTCTTC. As protein: CASSLPQYNEQFF.

The rearrangement links TRBV20-1 to TRBJ2-6; 10 nucleotides line up with TRBD2. The germline V gene encodes CDR1 DFQATT and CDR2 SNEGSKA (reference sequence). The J segment lost 1 base and the V segment lost 1 base, leaving 16 bases of the junction unmatched. The CDR3 totals 21 residues. CDR3 region: CSARAFRGVLAGESGANVLTF. DNA of the CDR3: TGCAGTGCTAGAGCTTTCCGGGGGGTTCTAGCGGGAGAGTCTGGGGCCAACGTCCTGACTTTC.

This clone was seen only once. The gene calls are TRBV11-1 and TRBJ2-2; the match to TRBD1 covers 8 bases. The CDR3 is 16 amino acids. After removal of 1 base from V and 6 bases from J, the junction contained 7 bases not matched to a gene. Germline loops: CDR1 SGHAT, CDR2 FQDESV (reference sequence). This CDR3 is CASSLGAQGAAGELFF. Here the CDR3 DNA reads TGTGCCAGCAGCTTAGGGGCCCAGGGGGCTGCCGGGGAGCTGTTTTTT.

Only a few counts were recorded for this clone. V and J are TRBV20-1 and TRBJ2-7; 7 nucleotides agree with TRBD2. The V gene end was trimmed by 4 bases and the J gene end by 2 bases; junction bases not matched to a gene: 11. In germline, CDR1 is DFQATT, CDR2 SNEGSKA (reference sequence). This CDR3 is 15 amino acids long. In nucleotides, the CDR3 is TGCAGTGCTACGGATCCGGGGGGACTTGCCTACGAGCAGTACTTC. Translation gives CSATDPGGLAYEQYF.

In this sample, this clone turned up many times. The V call is TRBV15, the J call TRBJ2-1; tentatively, D is TRBD2 (6 bases). The CDR3 extends over 14 amino acids. CDR1 and CDR2 from the germline V gene are LNHNV and YYDKDF (reference sequence). V was trimmed by 0 bases and J by 7 bases, leaving 10 bases between them. The CDR3 region has the DNA TGTGCCACCAGCAGAGATTTCGCGGGGAATGAGCAGTTCTTC. Amino acid sequence: CATSRDFAGNEQFF.